Listed here are 6 T cell receptor beta chains from one sample, sequenced in a study of shared clonotypes between healthy human individuals. Profiling relied on immunoSEQ multiplex PCR, and the TCRdb table lists in-frame clones only, not all of them. The repertoire consists of some 500,000 clones, with more than 70% occurring once and the leading ten covering around 11%. The sequencing sample was made of PBMCs. Source of these receptors: a woman between 35 and 50 years old in good health. Some clones in this sample may be carry-over from other donors' samples.

A remark on this clone: The same CDR3 can be traced to other DNA sequences in this sample. The chain recombines TRBV2 with TRBJ2-3; 11 nucleotides align to TRBD2. V lost 5 bases, J lost 3 bases, and 4 bases stayed unmatched. CDR3 length equals 15 residues. Germline CDR1 reads SNHLY; CDR2 reads FYNNEI. CDR3 in DNA: TGTGCCAGCAGTCGCCTAGCGGGAGGTACAGATACGCAGTATTTT. Its protein is CASSRLAGGTDTQYF. Filled out from reference TRBV2 and TRBJ2-3, the complete variable domain reads EPEVTQTPSHQVTQMGQEVILRCVPISNHLYFYWYRQILGQKVEFLVSFYNNEISEKSEIFDDQFSVERPDGSNFTLKIRSTKLEDSAMYFCASSRLAGGTDTQYFGPGTRLTVL.

The gene calls are TRBV18 and TRBJ2-5; 9 bases agree with TRBD2. The CDR3 is 16 amino acids. V trimming: 0 bases; J trimming: 1 base; junction bases outside the gene matches: 3. CDR1 KGHSH and CDR2 LQKENI come from the germline V gene. CDR3 amino acids: CASSPPTSGPQETQYF. In DNA form, the CDR3 reads TGTGCCAGCTCACCACCGACTAGCGGTCCCCAAGAGACCCAGTACTTC.

The V gene is TRBV28, the J gene TRBJ2-1; D gene unclear. The germline V gene has CDR1 MDHEN and CDR2 SYDVKM. Deletions cut 3 bases from V and 0 bases from J, with 9 bases between. The CDR3 covers 15 residues. CDR3 residues: CASSLPESSYNEQFF. The CDR3 DNA reads as TGTGCCAGCAGTTTGCCAGAGAGCTCCTACAATGAGCAGTTCTTC.

The CDR3 region has the DNA TGTGCCAGCAGGACGGGGCCCCGAACTAATGAAAAACTGTTTTTT. It encodes CASRTGPRTNEKLFF. The chain uses TRBV7-9 and TRBJ1-4; D might be TRBD1 (5 bases). Germline V lookup: CDR1 SEHNR, CDR2 FQNEAQ (reference sequence). CDR3 length: 15 residues. The V and J ends lost 6 bases and 1 base respectively, with 12 bases between them.

V gene TRBV7-9 combines with J gene TRBJ2-1, with 9 bases fitting TRBD2. V was clipped by 2 bases and J by 5 bases; unmatched bases: 7. From germline, CDR1 is SEHNR and CDR2 FQNEAQ (reference sequence). The length of the CDR3 is 16 residues. The CDR3 DNA is TGTGCCAGCAGCTTAAGTAGCGGGAGAATCAACAATGAGCAGTTCTTC. Residues: CASSLSSGRINNEQFF.

V usage is TRBV7-2 and J usage is TRBJ2-5; D uncertain. V gave up 4 bases and J gave up 5 bases, with 14 bases separating them. Per the germline V gene, CDR1 is SGHTA and CDR2 is FQGNSA. The CDR3 is made up of 14 amino acids. CDR3 coding DNA: TGTGCCAGCAGCTCTGGTCGGGTCGGGGAGACCCAGTACTTC. As protein: CASSSGRVGETQYF.